The rows below give T cell receptor beta chains drawn from one sample of a study of OX40 agonist ivuxolimab in advanced cancers. TCRdb keeps only in-frame clones here, not all; method: immunoSEQ multiplex PCR. The sample yields approximately 50,000 clones, 65% to 85% seen once. The sample here was CD4+ or CD8+ T cells sorted from blood, taken in a trial of the OX40 agonist ivuxolimab. Receptors originate from an adult with an advanced solid tumor such as melanoma, head and neck, liver or kidney cancer. Both conserved end residues are part of each CDR3. A D gene is named only where the DNA matches it firmly. A row's size may be missing; if present it is once, few, many or a size class.

NA TRBJ1-4 NA TRBV15 CATSRDTATNEKLFF TGTGCCACCAGCAGAGATACCGCAACTAATGAAAAACTGTTTTTT
NA TRBJ1-1 NA TRBV18 CASSPQGQNTEAFF TGTGCCAGCTCACCCCAGGGACAGAACACTGAAGCTTTCTTT
TRBD1 TRBJ2-7 few TRBV14 CASSYGTGKSYEQYF TGTGCCAGCAGCTACGGGACAGGGAAAAGCTACGAGCAGTACTTC
NA TRBJ2-7 NA TRBV27 CASRPHDRYYEQYF TGTGCCAGCAGGCCCCACGACCGGTATTACGAGCAGTACTTC
TRBD2 TRBJ2-1 NA TRBV9 CASSVLASGRDEQFF TGTGCCAGCAGCGTTTTGGCTAGCGGGCGGGATGAGCAGTTCTTC
TRBD1 TRBJ2-1 NA TRBV9 CASSESWTGGSYNEQFF TGTGCCAGCAGCGAAAGTTGGACAGGGGGCTCCTACAATGAGCAGTTCTTC
TRBD2 TRBJ2-3 NA TRBV28 CASSYSLAATDTQYF TGTGCCAGCAGTTACTCACTAGCGGCCACAGATACGCAGTATTTT
NA TRBJ2-7 NA TRBV9 CASSVDQGRYEQYF TGTGCCAGCAGCGTAGATCAGGGGAGGTACGAGCAGTACTTC
NA TRBJ2-3 NA TRBV7-8 CASSLGLSSDTQYF TGTGCCAGCAGCTTAGGTCTGAGTTCAGATACGCAGTATTTT
NA TRBJ2-1 NA TRBV19 CASSGASAYNEQFF TGTGCCAGTAGTGGGGCTAGCGCCTACAATGAGCAGTTCTTC
NA TRBJ2-1 NA TRBV6-4 CASSIEAGASYNEQFF TGTGCCAGCAGTATCGAGGCGGGCGCTTCCTACAATGAGCAGTTCTTC
NA TRBJ2-1 NA TRBV2 CASSEERLSDEQFF TGTGCCAGCAGTGAAGAGAGGCTCTCGGATGAGCAGTTCTTC
NA TRBJ2-1 once TRBV19 CASSMRAGSDEQFF TGTGCCAGTAGTATGAGAGCCGGGTCGGATGAGCAGTTCTTC
NA TRBJ1-1 NA TRBV7-8 CASSSRGGVTEAFF TGTGCCAGCAGCTCCCGTGGGGGGGTCACTGAAGCTTTCTTT
NA TRBJ2-2 NA TRBV6-5 CATPRPTGELFF TGTGCCACCCCGAGGCCCACGGGGGAGCTGTTTTTT
NA TRBJ1-3 few TRBV6-5 CASSYGRAGNTIYF TGTGCCAGCAGTTATGGCCGGGCTGGAAACACCATATATTTT
TRBD2 TRBJ2-3 NA TRBV5-4 CASSTAGTSDATQYF TGTGCCAGCAGCACAGCCGGGACTAGCGATGCTACGCAGTATTTT
NA TRBJ2-6 NA TRBV4-1 CASSQAGTASSGANVLTF TGCGCCAGCAGCCAAGCGGGGACGGCGAGCTCTGGGGCCAACGTCCTGACTTTC
NA TRBJ1-3 NA TRBV29-1 CSVMGHTSSGNTIYF TGCAGCGTGATGGGACATACTAGCTCTGGAAACACCATATATTTT
NA TRBJ1-4 NA TRBV7-6 CASSLLRESSGEKLFF TGTGCCAGCAGCCTTCTGAGAGAGTCAAGCGGGGAAAAACTGTTTTTT
NA TRBJ2-5 NA TRBV6-1 CASSAGRVQETQYF TGTGCCAGCAGTGCCGGCAGGGTCCAAGAGACCCAGTACTTC
TRBD2 TRBJ2-3 NA TRBV19 CASSPQLAGHTDTQYF TGTGCCAGTAGCCCTCAACTAGCGGGGCACACAGATACGCAGTATTTT
NA TRBJ2-3 NA TRBV7-8 CASSPNPNLGADTQYF TGTGCCAGCAGCCCCAACCCGAACCTGGGGGCAGATACGCAGTATTTT
NA TRBJ2-7 NA TRBV7-2 CASSSYTSYEQYF TGTGCCAGCAGCTCCTACACCTCCTACGAGCAGTACTTC